Detailed here is one T cell receptor (beta chain). Its antigen is as yet unknown. Unstimulated regulatory T cells (CD4+CD25+CD127-), CD4+CD25- non-regulatory cells, CD4 and CD8 cells were FACS-sorted from thawed PBMCs. V was pared by 6 bases and J by 8 bases, with 6 bases of the junction left unmatched. The CDR3 is 13 amino acids. In germline, CDR1 is MNHEY, CDR2 SVGAGI. The data originate from a study of Tregs in tolerant kidney transplant recipients. Across the study: Related graft donors supplied nonmyeloablative bone marrow transplants, and mixed chimerism was transient.

Notes on the study in general: The small number of patients limits these findings pending further validation. Nucleotide sequences could not be compared across some patients' samples due to primer changes.

Sequencing used immunoSEQ multiplex PCR; TCRdb keeps in-frame clones, though not all of them. The data contain approximately 99,000 clones, around 87% of them singletons. This rearrangement joins TRBV6-5 to TRBJ1-2; TRBD1 aligns across 10 bases. The source material was CD4+ T cells from blood, sampled before the transplant. The clonotype comes from a human donor who received a combined kidney and bone marrow transplant. The CDR3 region is CASSQGQGRGYTF. The CDR3 nucleotides are TGTGCCAGCAGCCAGGGACAGGGGAGAGGCTACACCTTC.